Following are 22 T cell receptor beta chains from one sample sequenced in a study of patients and donors after allogeneic stem cell transplantation. TCRdb reanalysed the RT-PCR reads using MiXCR and keeps one entry per CDR3 protein. The sample has roughly 200,000 distinct CDR3 sequences, 38% seen once. The sequenced material came from blood, either unsorted or a sorted T cell fraction (not recorded which). All receptors come from a human donor who was either an allogeneic HSCT recipient or a stem cell or donor lymphocyte infusion donor (not recorded which). It is not recorded whose cells these are; they may come from a transplant donor.

The chain employs TRBV5-1 and TRBJ1-4; D is unclear. This CDR3 is 15 amino acids long. Germline V CDR1 and CDR2: SGHRS, YFSETQ. The germline V and J ends were trimmed by 2 bases and 1 base, with 9 bases remaining between them. The CDR3 DNA reads TGCGCCAGCAGCTTAGGGATGGGAACTAATGAAAAACTGTTTTTT. Protein: CASSLGMGTNEKLFF.

The V call is TRBV3-1, the J call TRBJ2-7; 8 nucleotides agree with TRBD1. The junction had 14 bases not matched to a gene; V was cut back by 5 bases and J by 2 bases. This CDR3 has 17 amino acids. Germline CDR1 is LGHDT and CDR2 is YNNKEL (reference sequence). In DNA form, the CDR3 reads TGTGCCAGCAGCAAAGTTCTTATTGGGACAGGAGCCTACGAGCAGTACTTC. Its translation is CASSKVLIGTGAYEQYF.

This clonotype was seen a handful of times. The rearrangement joins TRBV5-1 to TRBJ1-2, with TRBD1 matching 11 bases. V gave up 4 bases and J gave up 8 bases; unmatched junction bases: 10. From germline, CDR1 is SGHRS and CDR2 YFSETQ. The CDR3 has 15 amino acids. Here the CDR3 DNA reads TGCGCCAGCAGCCCCGACGGACAGGGGGCCGGAGGCTACACCTTC. Encoded protein: CASSPDGQGAGGYTF.

This rearrangement joins TRBV9 to TRBJ1-4; TRBD1 matches 7 bases. The ends lost 3 bases at V and 4 bases at J; junction bases unmatched: 6. Germline V lookup: CDR1 SGDLS, CDR2 YYNGEE. The CDR3 is 15 residues long. The CDR3 region is CASSALDRDNEKLFF. Here the CDR3 DNA reads TGTGCCAGCAGCGCCCTAGACAGGGATAATGAAAAACTGTTTTTT.

The CDR3 spells CASSYRTGPNTEAFF. In DNA, the CDR3 is TGCGCCAGCAGCTACAGGACAGGCCCCAACACTGAAGCTTTCTTT. This chain connects TRBV5-1 to TRBJ1-1, with 7 positions matching TRBD1. The CDR3 is made up of 15 amino acids. Germline V lookup: CDR1 SGHRS, CDR2 YFSETQ. After removal of 3 bases from V and 2 bases from J, the junction contained 7 bases not matched to a gene.

V gene TRBV15 combines with J gene TRBJ2-5; 11 nucleotides align to TRBD2. This CDR3 has 16 residues. V lost 0 bases and J lost 3; bases outside the gene matches: 3. In germline, CDR1 is LNHNV, CDR2 YYDKDF (reference sequence). In nucleotides, the CDR3 is TGTGCCACCAGCAGAGATGCGGGACTAGCGGAAGAGACCCAGTACTTC. This encodes CATSRDAGLAEETQYF.

CDR3 nucleotide sequence: TGCGCCAGCAGAGAAGGAGGCTCCTACGAGCAGTACTTC. This translates into CASREGGSYEQYF. The chain joins TRBV5-1 to TRBJ2-7; the D gene is possibly TRBD2 (5 bases). The length of the CDR3 is 13 residues. Trimming cost V 5 bases and J 0 bases, with 9 bases left between them. Germline CDR1 is SGHRS and CDR2 is YFSETQ. Full variable domain (missing parts from reference TRBV5-1 and TRBJ2-7): KAGVTQTPRYLIKTRGQQVTLSCSPISGHRSVSWYQQTPGQGLQFLFEYFSETQRNKGNFPGRFSGRQFSNSRSEMNVSTLELGDSALYLCASREGGSYEQYFGPGTRLTVT.

This chain links TRBV13 with TRBJ1-2; 9 bases map to TRBD1. Germline V gene lookup returns CDR1 PRHDT and CDR2 FYEKMQ (reference sequence). The CDR3 is 13 residues long. Germline trimming cut 4 bases from V and 8 bases from J; bases unmatched to any gene: 5. The CDR3 DNA sequence: TGTGCCAGCAGCTGGGGACAGGGTGAAGGCTACACCTTC. This sequence encodes CASSWGQGEGYTF.

The V gene is TRBV27, the J gene TRBJ2-2, with a weak D call TRBD1 (5 bases). The V gene's germline CDR1 is MNHEY and CDR2 SMNVEV (reference sequence). This CDR3 region has 17 residues. Trimming removed 2 bases from V and 5 bases from J, with 18 bases in between. The CDR3 loop reads CASSLRPAQVRTGELFF. In nucleotides, the CDR3 is TGTGCCAGCAGTTTACGCCCGGCACAGGTCAGGACCGGGGAGCTGTTTTTT.

The CDR3 coding sequence is TGTGCCAGCAGTGAACTCCTAAGGAACACTGAAGCTTTCTTT. It is translated as CASSELLRNTEAFF. The gene calls are TRBV6-1 and TRBJ1-1, with D uncertain. The CDR3 contains 14 residues. Trimming stripped 2 bases from V and 1 base from J, with 8 bases between. Germline V lookup: CDR1 MNHNS, CDR2 SASEGT.

This sequence joins TRBV5-1 and TRBJ2-7; a possible D gene is TRBD1 (6 bases). V was pared by 4 bases and J by 4 bases, with 12 bases between. CDR1 is SGHRS and CDR2 is YFSETQ in the germline V gene. The CDR3 contains 13 residues. The CDR3 nucleotides read TGCGCCAGCAGCGTCAACAGGGAATACGAGCAGTACTTC. As protein: CASSVNREYEQYF.

This chain uses TRBV12-3 or TRBV12-4 with TRBJ2-3; 7 bases match TRBD2. The CDR3 is 15 amino acids. With V trimmed by 3 bases and J by 5 bases, 8 bases remained unmatched. DNA of the CDR3: TGTGCCAGCAGTTTGGACCGGCCGGGGGGAGATACGCAGTATTTT. Its translation: CASSLDRPGGDTQYF.

The chain recombines TRBV5-1 with TRBJ2-1, with D unclear. CDR3 size: 11 residues. CDR1 SGHRS and CDR2 YFSETQ come from the germline V gene. The V and J ends lost 4 bases and 8 bases respectively, with 7 bases between them. The CDR3 here is CASSQSHEQFF. In DNA, the CDR3 is TGCGCCAGCAGCCAAAGCCATGAGCAGTTCTTC.

This clonotype was found many times. V is TRBV27 and J is TRBJ2-5, with D possibly TRBD2 on 6 matching bases. Per germline, CDR1 MNHEY and CDR2 SMNVEV (reference sequence). CDR3 length: 14 amino acids. V was trimmed by 5 bases and J by 1 base, leaving 11 bases between them. CDR3 region: CASSPGLLQETQYF. The CDR3 nucleotides read TGTGCCAGCAGTCCGGGACTTCTCCAAGAGACCCAGTACTTC.

V and J are TRBV4-1 and TRBJ2-3; TRBD2 matches 14 bases. CDR1 is MGHRA, CDR2 YSYEKL, per germline. The ends lost 4 bases at V and 0 bases at J; junction bases unmatched: 9. The CDR3 spans 19 residues. The CDR3 coding sequence is TGCGCCAGCAGCCTAATCGGACTAGCGGGGGGACCAAGCACAGATACGCAGTATTTT. It encodes CASSLIGLAGGPSTDTQYF.

Here the CDR3 reads CASSRQTENTEAFF. The CDR3 DNA is TGTGCCAGCAGCCGCCAGACAGAGAACACTGAAGCTTTCTTT. The chain carries TRBV14 and TRBJ1-1; D is perhaps TRBD1 (5 bases). The CDR3 totals 14 residues. V lost 4 bases and J 1 base, leaving 10 bases between the germline ends. Germline CDR1 and CDR2: SGHDN and FVKESK.

The chain recombines TRBV5-5 with TRBJ2-3; 10 positions match TRBD1. Germline values: CDR1 SGHKS, CDR2 YYEKEE (reference sequence). There are 15 residues in the CDR3. V dropped 5 bases and J dropped 4; count of bases not matched to a gene: 7. The CDR3 sequence: CASSLLTGGADTQYF. In nucleotides, the CDR3 is TGTGCCAGCAGTTTACTGACAGGGGGCGCAGATACGCAGTATTTT.

The chain combines TRBV20-1 with TRBJ2-3; 10 bases align to TRBD2. This CDR3 has 16 amino acids. V trimming: 0 bases; J trimming: 2 bases; junction bases outside the gene matches: 5. Per the germline V gene, CDR1 is DFQATT and CDR2 is SNEGSKA (reference sequence). The CDR3, as DNA: TGCAGTGCTAGAGATCCCCTAGCGGGGGTCACAGATACGCAGTATTTT. It yields the protein CSARDPLAGVTDTQYF.

Only a few counts were recorded for this clonotype. J is TRBJ1-1 and V is TRBV7-2; 7 nucleotides align to TRBD1. The CDR3 length is 18 residues. Unmatched junction bases numbered 15, after V lost 5 bases and J lost 0 bases. Germline loops: CDR1 SGHTA, CDR2 FQGNSA. The CDR3 DNA reads TGTGCCAGCAGCCAGCGACAGGGACCTCTTTTCATGAACACTGAAGCTTTCTTT. Its translation: CASSQRQGPLFMNTEAFF.

V gene TRBV18 combines with J gene TRBJ2-1; 10 bases map to TRBD2. The CDR3 has 18 residues. Germline CDR1 is KGHSH and CDR2 is LQKENI. The trim removed 0 bases at V and 6 bases at J, leaving 11 bases unmatched. For the CDR3, the DNA is TGTGCCAGCTCACCACCCCTCTTACTAGCGGGGAGCCCCAATGAGCAGTTCTTC. Translating it yields CASSPPLLLAGSPNEQFF.

The V and J genes are TRBV5-1 and TRBJ2-3; D is possibly TRBD1 (5 bases). The CDR3 has 15 amino acids. Per germline, CDR1 SGHRS and CDR2 YFSETQ. Between the trimmed V and J ends, which lost 4 bases and 0 bases, there was a span of 12 bases. The CDR3 region is CASSPGNPSTDTQYF. The CDR3 DNA follows: TGCGCCAGCAGCCCAGGGAATCCTAGCACAGATACGCAGTATTTT.

V usage is TRBV7-9 and J usage is TRBJ2-5; the D is unclear. Germline values: CDR1 SEHNR, CDR2 FQNEAQ (reference sequence). The ends were cut back, 2 bases at V and 9 bases at J, with 10 bases in the middle. The CDR3 consists of 12 residues. In DNA form, the CDR3 reads TGTGCCAGCAGCTTACGGAGCGCGCCCCAGTACTTC. Translating gives CASSLRSAPQYF.